These 13 T cell receptor beta chains were all obtained from the same sample, sequenced in a study of regulatory T cells in long-lasting Graves disease. The TCR beta library used iRepertoire HTBI primers with Arm-PCR amplification of CDR3. TCRdb re-called the multiplex PCR reads through MiXCR, storing one row per CDR3 protein. The profile shows 300,000 to 400,000 distinct CDR3 sequences, 18% of them singletons. Described time point: newly diagnosed GD, antithyroid drugs for less than 3 months. PBMC RNA was the source of the TCR library. The material was peripheral blood mononuclear cells (PBMCs), obtained at new diagnosis, from a patient treated with antithyroid drugs. The receptor set was obtained from a female donor with Graves disease.

The rearrangement joins TRBV11-2 to TRBJ2-2, with TRBD1 identical over 7 bases. The CDR3 loop spans 17 amino acids. V shed 3 bases, J shed 4 bases, and the junction held 11 bases outside the gene matches. The germline V gene encodes CDR1 SGHAT and CDR2 FQNNGV. CDR3 sequence: CASSFEPGQILTGELFF. CDR3 nucleotide sequence: TGTGCCAGCAGCTTCGAGCCGGGACAGATTCTCACCGGGGAGCTGTTTTTT.

This clonotype has more than one count but fewer than ten. The chain carries TRBV20-1 and TRBJ2-7, with 11 positions matching TRBD2. This CDR3 region has 14 residues. Germline loops: CDR1 DFQATT, CDR2 SNEGSKA (reference sequence). V trimming: 3 bases; J trimming: 4 bases; junction bases outside the gene matches: 5. The CDR3 DNA is TGCAGTGCTAGGGGGACTAGCGGATTTTACGAGCAGTACTTC. Its protein product is CSARGTSGFYEQYF.

In its sample, this clonotype was seen a few times. The V call is TRBV6-2 or TRBV6-3, the J call TRBJ1-1; D is uncertain. The V end lost 5 bases, the J end lost 5 bases, and 12 bases lay between the germline ends. The CDR3 is made up of 13 amino acids. Germline CDR1 MNHEY, CDR2 SVGEGT. The CDR3 sequence: CASSAYVGTEAFF. DNA of the CDR3: TGTGCCAGCAGTGCCTACGTGGGAACTGAAGCTTTCTTT.

At least ten counts were recorded for this clonotype. This chain joins TRBV11-2 and TRBJ1-2; possible D gene TRBD1, 6 bases. Trimming cost V 4 bases and J 8 bases, with 8 bases left between them. CDR1 and CDR2 (germline): SGHAT, FQNNGV. The CDR3 is 11 amino acids. CDR3 sequence reads: CASSSGQGYTF. CDR3 DNA sequence: TGTGCCAGCAGCTCTGGACAGGGCTACACCTTC. The full variable domain, rest sourced from reference TRBV11-2 and TRBJ1-2, is EAGVAQSPRYKIIEKRQSVAFWCNPISGHATLYWYQQILGQGPKLLIQFQNNGVVDDSQLPKDRFSAERLKGVDSTLKIQPAKLEDSAVYLCASSSGQGYTFGSGTRLTVV.

Notes on this clonotype: A much larger clone differs by one base, so this may be a read error. This rearrangement joins TRBV6-1 to TRBJ1-2; a weak D match, TRBD1 (5 bases). Germline lookup yields CDR1 MNHNS and CDR2 SASEGT. The CDR3 consists of 12 residues. CDR3 loop: CASSDSGVGYTF. In DNA form, the CDR3 reads TGTGCCAGCAGTGATTCGGGGGTTGGCTACACTTTC.

The sample holds one count of this clonotype. This likely came from a read error, as a far larger clone is one base away. The chain recombines TRBV2 with TRBJ2-3; tentative D call: TRBD2 (6 bases). The end of the DNA aligns better with TRBJ2-7, so the J call may be wrong. CDR3 size: 16 residues. CDR1 is SNHLY, CDR2 FYNNEI, per germline. CDR3 nucleotide sequence: TGTGCCAGCAGCCCTCATAGCGGCCGGGGGACCAATGAGCAGTACTTC. It codes for CASSPHSGRGTNEQYF.

The genes are TRBV6-1 and TRBJ2-1; D not resolved. V dropped 5 bases and J dropped 0 bases, with 17 bases sitting between them. Per the germline V gene, CDR1 is MNHNS and CDR2 is SASEGT. This CDR3 is built from 17 residues. The CDR3, as DNA: TGTGCCAGCAGTCGGGTTTCTTCCCTGAGCTCCTACAATGAGCAGTTCTTC. It encodes CASSRVSSLSSYNEQFF.

This clonotype was counted at least ten times. The chain employs TRBV5-1 and TRBJ2-3; D is possibly TRBD2 (7 bases). Germline CDR1 reads SGHRS; CDR2 reads YFSETQ. The V end was cut by 6 bases, the J end by 2 bases, with 13 bases between. There are 14 residues in the CDR3. The CDR3 reads CASNLGGATDTQYF. The CDR3 DNA sequence: TGCGCCAGCAACCTTGGGGGGGCCACAGATACGCAGTATTTT.

In its sample, this clonotype was seen many times. J is TRBJ1-6 and V is TRBV12-3 or TRBV12-4; 10 nucleotides match TRBD1. This CDR3 has 15 amino acids. The V and J ends lost 1 base and 10 bases, in that order; junction bases with no gene match: 4. This CDR3 reads CASSLGDRGLSPLHF. The CDR3 nucleotides are TGTGCCAGCAGTTTAGGGGACAGGGGATTATCACCCCTCCACTTT.

In this sample, this clonotype turned up many times. This chain uses TRBV3-1 with TRBJ2-7; D may be TRBD1 (5 bases). From germline, CDR1 is LGHDT and CDR2 YNNKEL (reference sequence). CDR3 size: 15 residues. Trimming stripped 2 bases from V and 3 bases from J, with 14 bases between. The CDR3 coding sequence is TGTGCCAGCAGCCAAACTTCACAGGATATCTACGAGCAGTACTTC. Translation: CASSQTSQDIYEQYF.

This clonotype occurred many times. This chain uses TRBV28 with TRBJ1-5; no reliable D call. CDR1 MDHEN and CDR2 SYDVKM come from the germline V gene. The CDR3 spans 11 residues. V was trimmed by 3 bases and J by 11 bases, leaving 8 bases between them. CDR3 sequence (DNA): TGTGCCAGCAGTTTTGAGAGGGCCCAGCATTTT. Its translation: CASSFERAQHF.

This clonotype was observed at least ten times. The chain recombines TRBV20-1 with TRBJ2-7, with unresolved D. Between the trimmed V and J ends, which lost 2 bases and 2 bases, there was a span of 10 bases. The length of the CDR3 is 13 residues. Germline-derived CDR1 and CDR2 are DFQATT and SNEGSKA (reference sequence). In DNA form, the CDR3 reads TGCAGTGCTAGACCTCCGTCTACCTACGAGCAGTACTTC. Its translation is CSARPPSTYEQYF.

Many counts were recorded for this clonotype. The chain employs TRBV18 and TRBJ2-1, with D maybe TRBD2 (5 bases). V was cut by 3 bases and J by 8 bases, with 11 bases left in between. The germline V gene has CDR1 KGHSH and CDR2 LQKENI. CDR3 length: 13 residues. CDR3 bases: TGTGCCAGCTCACCGGACTCACTCGATGAGCAGTTCTTC. Protein product: CASSPDSLDEQFF.